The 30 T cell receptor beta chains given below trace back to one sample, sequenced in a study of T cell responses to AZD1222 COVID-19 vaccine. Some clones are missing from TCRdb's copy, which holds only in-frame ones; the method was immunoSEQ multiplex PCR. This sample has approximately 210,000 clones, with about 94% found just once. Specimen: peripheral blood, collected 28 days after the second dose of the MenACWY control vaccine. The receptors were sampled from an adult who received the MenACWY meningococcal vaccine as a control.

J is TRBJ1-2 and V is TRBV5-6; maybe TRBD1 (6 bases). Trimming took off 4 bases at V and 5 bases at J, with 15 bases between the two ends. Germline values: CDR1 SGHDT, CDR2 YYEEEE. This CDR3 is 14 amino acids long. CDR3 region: CASSPGRGLYGYTF. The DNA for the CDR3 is TGTGCCAGCAGCCCTGGTCGGGGGCTATATGGCTACACCTTC.

CDR3 bases: TGTGCCAGTAGTGTTAGGACAGCATATAGCAATCAGCCCCAGCATTTT. As protein: CASSVRTAYSNQPQHF. The chain has TRBV19 and TRBJ1-5; tentative D call: TRBD1 (6 bases). V was trimmed by 5 bases and J by 0 bases, leaving 14 bases between them. From germline, CDR1 is LNHDA and CDR2 SQIVND (reference sequence). The CDR3 is made up of 16 amino acids.

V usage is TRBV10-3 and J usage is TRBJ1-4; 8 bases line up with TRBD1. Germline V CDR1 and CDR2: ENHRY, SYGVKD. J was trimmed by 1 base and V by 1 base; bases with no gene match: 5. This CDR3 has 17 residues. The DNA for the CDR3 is TGTGCCATCAGTGAGTTTGGACAGGGAGGAACTAATGAAAAACTGTTTTTT. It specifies CAISEFGQGGTNEKLFF.

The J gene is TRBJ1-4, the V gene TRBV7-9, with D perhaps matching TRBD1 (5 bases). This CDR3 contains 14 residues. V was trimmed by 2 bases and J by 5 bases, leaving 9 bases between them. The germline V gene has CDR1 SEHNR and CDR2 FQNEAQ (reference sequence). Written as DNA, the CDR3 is TGTGCCAGCAGCTTAACAGGCGGAAATGAAAAACTGTTTTTT. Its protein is CASSLTGGNEKLFF. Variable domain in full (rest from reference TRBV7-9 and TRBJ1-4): DTGVSQNPRHKITKRGQNVTFRCDPISEHNRLYWYRQTLGQGPEFLTYFQNEAQLEKSRLLSDRFSAERPKGSFSTLEIQRTEQGDSAMYLCASSLTGGNEKLFFGSGTQLSVL.

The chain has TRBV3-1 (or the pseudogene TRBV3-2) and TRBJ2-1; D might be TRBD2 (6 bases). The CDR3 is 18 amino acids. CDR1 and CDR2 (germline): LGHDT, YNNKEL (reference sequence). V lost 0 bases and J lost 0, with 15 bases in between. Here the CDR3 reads CASSQEDLAETSYNEQFF. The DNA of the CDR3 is TGTGCCAGCAGCCAAGAGGACTTAGCGGAGACCTCCTACAATGAGCAGTTCTTC.

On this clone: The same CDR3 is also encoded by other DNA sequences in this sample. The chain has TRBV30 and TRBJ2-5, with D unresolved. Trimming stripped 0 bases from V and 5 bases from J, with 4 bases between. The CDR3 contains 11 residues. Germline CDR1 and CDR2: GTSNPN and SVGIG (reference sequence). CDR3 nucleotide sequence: TGTGCCTGGAGTGTAAGTGAGACCCAGTACTTC. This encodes CAWSVSETQYF.

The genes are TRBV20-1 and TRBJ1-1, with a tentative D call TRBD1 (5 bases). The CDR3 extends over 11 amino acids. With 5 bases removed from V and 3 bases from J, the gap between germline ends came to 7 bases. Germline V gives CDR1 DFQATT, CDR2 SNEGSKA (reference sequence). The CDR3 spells CSAAGYTEAFF. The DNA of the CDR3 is TGCAGTGCTGCAGGGTACACTGAAGCTTTCTTT.

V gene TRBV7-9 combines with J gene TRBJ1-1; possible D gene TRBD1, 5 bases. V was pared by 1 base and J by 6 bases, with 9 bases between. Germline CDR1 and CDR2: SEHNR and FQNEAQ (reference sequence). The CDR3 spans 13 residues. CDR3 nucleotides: TGTGCCAGCAGCTTAGTCCGACAGCCTGAAGCTTTCTTT. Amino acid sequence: CASSLVRQPEAFF.

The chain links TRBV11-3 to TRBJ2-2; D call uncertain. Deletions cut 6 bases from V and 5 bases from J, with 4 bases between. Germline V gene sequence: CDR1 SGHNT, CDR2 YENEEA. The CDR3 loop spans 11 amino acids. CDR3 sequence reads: CASSRTGELFF. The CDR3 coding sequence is TGTGCCAGCAGTCGTACCGGGGAGCTGTTTTTT.

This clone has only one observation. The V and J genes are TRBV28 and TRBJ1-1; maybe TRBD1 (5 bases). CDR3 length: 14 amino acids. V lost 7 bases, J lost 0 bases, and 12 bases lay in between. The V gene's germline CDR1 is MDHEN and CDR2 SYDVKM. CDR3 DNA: TGTGCCAGCACCCCAGGGTTCATGAACACTGAAGCTTTCTTT. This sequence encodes CASTPGFMNTEAFF. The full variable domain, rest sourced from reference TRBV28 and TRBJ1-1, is DVKVTQSSRYLVKRTGEKVFLECVQDMDHENMFWYRQDPGLGLRLIYFSYDVKMKEKGDIPEGYSVSREKKERFSLILESASTNQTSMYLCASTPGFMNTEAFFGQGTRLTVV.

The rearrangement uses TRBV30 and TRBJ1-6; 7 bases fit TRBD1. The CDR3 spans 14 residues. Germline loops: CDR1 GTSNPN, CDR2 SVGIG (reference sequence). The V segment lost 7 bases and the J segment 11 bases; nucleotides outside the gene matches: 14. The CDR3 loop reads CASRQGRGGTPLHF. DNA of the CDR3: TGTGCCTCCCGACAGGGAAGAGGCGGGACACCCCTCCACTTT.

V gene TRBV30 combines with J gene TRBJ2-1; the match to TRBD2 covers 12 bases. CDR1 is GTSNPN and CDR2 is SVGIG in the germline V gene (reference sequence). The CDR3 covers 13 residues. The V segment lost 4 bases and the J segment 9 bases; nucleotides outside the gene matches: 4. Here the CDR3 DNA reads TGTGCCTGGACTAGCGGGGGGGCGGGTGAGCAGTTCTTC. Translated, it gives CAWTSGGAGEQFF. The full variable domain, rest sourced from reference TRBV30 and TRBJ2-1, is SQTIHQWPATLVQPVGSPLSLECTVEGTSNPNLYWYRQAAGRGLQLLFYSVGIGQISSEVPQNLSASRPQDRQFILSSKKLLLSDSGFYLCAWTSGGAGEQFFGPGTRLTVL.

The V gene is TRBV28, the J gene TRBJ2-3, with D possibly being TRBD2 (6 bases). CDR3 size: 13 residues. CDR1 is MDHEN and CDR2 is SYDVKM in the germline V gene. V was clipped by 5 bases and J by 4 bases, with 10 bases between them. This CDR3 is CASSATSSDTQYF. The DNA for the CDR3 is TGTGCCAGCAGTGCGACTAGTTCAGATACGCAGTATTTT.

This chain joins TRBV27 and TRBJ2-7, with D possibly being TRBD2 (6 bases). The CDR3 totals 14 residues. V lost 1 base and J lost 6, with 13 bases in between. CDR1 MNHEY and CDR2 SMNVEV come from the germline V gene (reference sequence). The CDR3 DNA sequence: TGTGCCAGCAGTTTATTCCCAGGGACTGGCGAGCAGTACTTC. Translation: CASSLFPGTGEQYF.

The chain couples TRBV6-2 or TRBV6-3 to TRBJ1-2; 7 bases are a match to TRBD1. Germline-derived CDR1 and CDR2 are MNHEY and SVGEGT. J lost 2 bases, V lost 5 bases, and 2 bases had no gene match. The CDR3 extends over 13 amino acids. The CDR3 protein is CASSQQGNYGYTF. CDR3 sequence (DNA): TGTGCCAGCAGTCAACAGGGGAACTATGGCTACACCTTC.

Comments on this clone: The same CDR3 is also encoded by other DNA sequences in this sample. Here the CDR3 reads CATSRDLGNQPQHF. In DNA, the CDR3 is TGTGCCACCAGCAGAGATCTCGGGAATCAGCCCCAGCATTTT. The rearrangement uses TRBV15 and TRBJ1-5, with no clear D. Germline V lookup: CDR1 LNHNV, CDR2 YYDKDF (reference sequence). The CDR3 contains 14 residues. The ends were cut back, 0 bases at V and 4 bases at J, with 7 bases in the middle.

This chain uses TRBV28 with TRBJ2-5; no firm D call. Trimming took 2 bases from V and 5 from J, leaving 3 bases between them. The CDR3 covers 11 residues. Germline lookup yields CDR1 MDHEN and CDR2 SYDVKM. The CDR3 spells CASSLGETQYF. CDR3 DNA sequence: TGTGCCAGCAGTTTAGGGGAGACCCAGTACTTC. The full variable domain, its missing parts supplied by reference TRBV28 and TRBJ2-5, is DVKVTQSSRYLVKRTGEKVFLECVQDMDHENMFWYRQDPGLGLRLIYFSYDVKMKEKGDIPEGYSVSREKKERFSLILESASTNQTSMYLCASSLGETQYFGPGTRLLVL.

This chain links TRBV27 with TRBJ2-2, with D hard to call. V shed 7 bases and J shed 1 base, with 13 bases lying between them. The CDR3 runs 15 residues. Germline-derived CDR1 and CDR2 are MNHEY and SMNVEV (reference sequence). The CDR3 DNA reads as TGTGCCAGCACCGAGTTTGGTGTGAACACCGGGGAGCTGTTTTTT. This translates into CASTEFGVNTGELFF.

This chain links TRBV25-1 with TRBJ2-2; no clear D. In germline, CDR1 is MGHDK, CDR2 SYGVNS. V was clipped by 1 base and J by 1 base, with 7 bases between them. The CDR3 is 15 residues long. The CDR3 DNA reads TGTGCCAGCAGTGAATTGGACCTGAACACCGGGGAGCTGTTTTTT. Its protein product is CASSELDLNTGELFF.

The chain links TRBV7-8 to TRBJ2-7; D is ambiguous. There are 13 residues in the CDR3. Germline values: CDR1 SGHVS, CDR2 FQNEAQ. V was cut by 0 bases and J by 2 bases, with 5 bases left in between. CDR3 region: CASSLATAYEQYF. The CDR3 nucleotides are TGTGCCAGCAGCTTAGCCACAGCCTACGAGCAGTACTTC. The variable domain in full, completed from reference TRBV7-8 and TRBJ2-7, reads GAGVSQSPRYKVAKRGQDVALRCDPISGHVSLFWYQQALGQGPEFLTYFQNEAQLDKSGLPSDRFFAERPEGSVSTLKIQRTQQEDSAVYLCASSLATAYEQYFGPGTRLTVT.

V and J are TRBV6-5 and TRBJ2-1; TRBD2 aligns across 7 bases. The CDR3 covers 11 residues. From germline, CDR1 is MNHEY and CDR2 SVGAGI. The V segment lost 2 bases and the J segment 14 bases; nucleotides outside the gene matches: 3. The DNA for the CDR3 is TGTGCCAGCAGTTACCTGGGACTAAAGTTCTTC. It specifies CASSYLGLKFF.

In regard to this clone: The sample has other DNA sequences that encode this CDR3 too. CDR3 DNA sequence: TGTGCCAGCAGCGTAGAAGGCTATGGCTACACCTTC. Translating gives CASSVEGYGYTF. V gene TRBV9 combines with J gene TRBJ1-2; no firm D call. The length of the CDR3 is 12 residues. V was clipped by 0 bases and J by 4 bases, with 4 bases between them. CDR1 is SGDLS, CDR2 YYNGEE, per germline.

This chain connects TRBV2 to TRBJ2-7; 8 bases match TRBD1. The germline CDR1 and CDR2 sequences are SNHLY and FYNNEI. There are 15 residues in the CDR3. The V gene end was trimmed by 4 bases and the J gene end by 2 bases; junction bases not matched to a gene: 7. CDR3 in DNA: TGTGCCAGCAGTGTTGGGACAGGACAAACCTACGAGCAGTACTTC. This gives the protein CASSVGTGQTYEQYF.

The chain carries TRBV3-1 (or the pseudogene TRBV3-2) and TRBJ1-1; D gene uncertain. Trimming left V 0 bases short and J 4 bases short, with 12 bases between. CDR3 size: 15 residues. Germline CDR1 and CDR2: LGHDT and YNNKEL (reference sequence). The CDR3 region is CASSQDPASRTEAFF. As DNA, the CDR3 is TGTGCCAGCAGCCAAGACCCGGCGAGCCGCACTGAAGCTTTCTTT.

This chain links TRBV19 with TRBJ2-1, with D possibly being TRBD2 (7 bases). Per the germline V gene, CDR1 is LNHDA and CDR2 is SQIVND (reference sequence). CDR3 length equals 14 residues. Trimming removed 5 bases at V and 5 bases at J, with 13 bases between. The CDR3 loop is CASSEWGGNNEQFF. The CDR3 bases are TGTGCCAGTAGTGAGTGGGGGGGCAACAATGAGCAGTTCTTC.

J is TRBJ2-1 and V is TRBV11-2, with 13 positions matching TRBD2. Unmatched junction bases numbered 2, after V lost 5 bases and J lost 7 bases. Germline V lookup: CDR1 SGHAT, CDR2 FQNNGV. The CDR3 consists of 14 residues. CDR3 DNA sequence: TGTGCCAGCAGCCCGGGACTAGCGGGAAATGAGCAGTTCTTC. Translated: CASSPGLAGNEQFF.

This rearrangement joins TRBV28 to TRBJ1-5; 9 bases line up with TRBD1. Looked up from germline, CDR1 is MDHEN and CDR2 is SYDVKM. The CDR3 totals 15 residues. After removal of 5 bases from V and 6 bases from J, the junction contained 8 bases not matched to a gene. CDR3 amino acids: CASSKRTGAAQPQHF. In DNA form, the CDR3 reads TGTGCCAGCAGTAAGCGGACAGGGGCGGCTCAGCCCCAGCATTTT.

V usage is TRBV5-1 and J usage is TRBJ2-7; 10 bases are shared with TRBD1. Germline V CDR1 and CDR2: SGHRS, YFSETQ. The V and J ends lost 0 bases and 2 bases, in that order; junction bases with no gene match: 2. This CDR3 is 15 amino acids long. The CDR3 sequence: CASSLEGTGAYEQYF. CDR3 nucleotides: TGCGCCAGCAGCTTGGAGGGGACAGGGGCCTACGAGCAGTACTTC.

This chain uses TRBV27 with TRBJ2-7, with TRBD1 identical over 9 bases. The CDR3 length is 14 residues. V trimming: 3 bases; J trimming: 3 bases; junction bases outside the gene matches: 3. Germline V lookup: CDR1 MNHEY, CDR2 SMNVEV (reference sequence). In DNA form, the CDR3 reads TGTGCCAGCAGTTTCGGGACAGGGATCTACGAGCAGTACTTC. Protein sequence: CASSFGTGIYEQYF.

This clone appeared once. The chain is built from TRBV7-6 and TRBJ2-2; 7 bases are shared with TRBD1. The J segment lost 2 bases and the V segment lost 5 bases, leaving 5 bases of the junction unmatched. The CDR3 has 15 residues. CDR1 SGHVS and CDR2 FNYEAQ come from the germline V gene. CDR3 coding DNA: TGTGCCAGCAGCCTCGGACAGGCTAACACCGGGGAGCTGTTTTTT. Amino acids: CASSLGQANTGELFF. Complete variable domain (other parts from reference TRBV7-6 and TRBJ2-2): GAGVSQSPRYKVTKRGQDVALRCDPISGHVSLYWYRQALGQGPEFLTYFNYEAQQDKSGLPNDRFSAERPEGSISTLTIQRTEQRDSAMYRCASSLGQANTGELFFGEGSRLTVL.